This T cell receptor (beta chain) comes out of a study of blood T cell repertoires in COVID-19. TCRdb's table, derived via immunoSEQ multiplex PCR, lists solely in-frame clones and lacks some. The sample holds 350,000 or so clones, 88% seen once. Germline trimming cut 4 bases from V and 5 bases from J; bases unmatched to any gene: 7. The CDR3 length is 16 residues. The source material was PBMCs or T cells enriched from blood (not recorded which). This TCR was sampled from a woman aged 25 to 39 who had been exposed to COVID-19. V gene TRBV23-1 combines with J gene TRBJ2-1; TRBD1 agrees at 11 bases. TRBV23-1 is marked as an open reading frame, function uncertain. CDR3 protein: CASSPGTGGRDNEQFF. The CDR3 DNA reads as TGCGCCAGCAGTCCCGGGACAGGGGGGCGAGACAATGAGCAGTTCTTC.